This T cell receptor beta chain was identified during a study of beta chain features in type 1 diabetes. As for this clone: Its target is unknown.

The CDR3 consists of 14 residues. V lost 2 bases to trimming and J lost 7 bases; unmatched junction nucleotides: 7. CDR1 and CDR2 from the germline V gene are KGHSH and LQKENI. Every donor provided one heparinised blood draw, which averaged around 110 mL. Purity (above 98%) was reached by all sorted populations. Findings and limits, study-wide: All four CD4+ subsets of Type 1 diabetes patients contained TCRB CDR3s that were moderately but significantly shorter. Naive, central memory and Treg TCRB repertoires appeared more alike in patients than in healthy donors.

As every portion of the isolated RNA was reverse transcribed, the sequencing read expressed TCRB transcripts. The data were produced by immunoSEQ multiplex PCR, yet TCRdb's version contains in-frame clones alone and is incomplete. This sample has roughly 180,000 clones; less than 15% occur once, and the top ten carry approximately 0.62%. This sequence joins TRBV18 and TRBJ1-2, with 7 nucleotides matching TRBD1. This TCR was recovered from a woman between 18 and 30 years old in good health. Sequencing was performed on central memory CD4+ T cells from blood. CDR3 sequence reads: CASSPATQGGGYTF. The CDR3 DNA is TGTGCCAGCTCACCAGCGACCCAGGGGGGTGGCTACACCTTC.